Presented here are 24 T cell receptor beta chains from one specimen sequenced in a study of blood T cell repertoires in COVID-19. The repertoire was sequenced with immunoSEQ multiplex PCR; TCRdb's copy has only in-frame clones and lacks some. Found here are about 100,000 clones, around four fifths of them singletons; the top ten hold roughly a third. Sequenced input: peripheral blood. These receptors were obtained from a man aged 65 to 85 with active or convalescent COVID-19.

The chain has TRBV9 and TRBJ2-2; 10 bases match TRBD1. This CDR3 comprises 19 residues. V shed 3 bases and J 2 bases; nucleotides not matched to a gene: 13. From germline, CDR1 is SGDLS and CDR2 YYNGEE. CDR3 residues: CASSAHFPGTGVNTGELFF. CDR3 nucleotides: TGTGCCAGCAGCGCACACTTCCCCGGGACAGGGGTTAACACCGGGGAGCTGTTTTTT.

The chain carries TRBV19 and TRBJ2-3, with 8 positions matching TRBD2. CDR1 and CDR2 from the germline V gene are LNHDA and SQIVND (reference sequence). The trim removed 6 bases at V and 0 bases at J, leaving 8 bases unmatched. The length of the CDR3 is 16 residues. CDR3 nucleotides: TGTGCCAGTAGAACCCCGGGACTAGGTAGCACAGATACGCAGTATTTT. Translated, it gives CASRTPGLGSTDTQYF.

The chain has TRBV28 and TRBJ1-5, with D possibly TRBD1 on 6 matching bases. This CDR3 spans 16 amino acids. CDR1 MDHEN and CDR2 SYDVKM come from the germline V gene. V was cut by 7 bases and J by 3 bases, with 19 bases left in between. The CDR3 bases are TGTGCCAGCACCTGGGACAACTCTAGGCACAATCAGCCCCAGCATTTT. It yields the protein CASTWDNSRHNQPQHF.

The CDR3 loop is CSASPAGGHNEQFF. CDR3 bases: TGCAGTGCTAGTCCAGCGGGGGGGCACAATGAGCAGTTCTTC. The V call is TRBV20-1, the J call TRBJ2-1; 10 positions match TRBD2. The length of the CDR3 is 14 residues. CDR1 and CDR2 from the germline V gene are DFQATT and SNEGSKA (reference sequence). Trimming removed 3 bases from V and 5 bases from J; junction bases left unmatched: 4.

The V and J genes are TRBV28 and TRBJ2-7; possibly TRBD1 for D (6 bases). V gave up 1 base and J gave up 2 bases, with 9 bases separating them. This CDR3 contains 14 residues. CDR1 is MDHEN, CDR2 SYDVKM, per germline. Written as DNA, the CDR3 is TGTGCCAGCAGTTTATCTCCAGGGGCCTACGAGCAGTACTTC. Protein product: CASSLSPGAYEQYF.

Only one count was recorded for this clone. The rearrangement uses TRBV7-8 and TRBJ2-7; 8 bases agree with TRBD1. The CDR3 length is 14 residues. Germline lookup yields CDR1 SGHVS and CDR2 FQNEAQ. V dropped 4 bases and J dropped 2; count of bases not matched to a gene: 4. Here the CDR3 DNA reads TGTGCCAGCAGCTGGACAGGGACGCCCTACGAGCAGTACTTC. It yields the protein CASSWTGTPYEQYF.

V gene TRBV5-3 combines with J gene TRBJ2-2, with D perhaps TRBD2 (6 bases). TRBV5-3 counts as an open reading frame of uncertain function. This CDR3 has 15 residues. V lost 4 bases and J lost 6, with 16 bases in between. CDR3 loop: CARSLEGREPGELFF. CDR3 nucleotides: TGTGCCAGAAGCCTTGAGGGACGGGAGCCCGGGGAGCTGTTTTTT.

The rearrangement links TRBV6-1 to TRBJ2-7, with 8 bases that match TRBD1. With V trimmed by 2 bases and J by 5 bases, 8 bases remained unmatched. The germline CDR1 and CDR2 sequences are MNHNS and SASEGT. The CDR3 contains 15 residues. In DNA form, the CDR3 reads TGTGCCAGCAGTGAACAGGGGGCGCGGGTGGACGAGCAGTACTTC. Protein: CASSEQGARVDEQYF.

This clone has just one count. The CDR3 loop is CASSLAGADNEKLFF. The CDR3 bases are TGTGCCAGCAGCTTAGCAGGGGCAGATAATGAAAAACTGTTTTTT. The chain carries TRBV7-2 and TRBJ1-4, with D perhaps matching TRBD1 (5 bases). Per germline, CDR1 SGHTA and CDR2 FQGNSA. Trimming took 0 bases from V and 4 from J, leaving 9 bases between them. This CDR3 spans 15 amino acids.

The genes are TRBV9 and TRBJ2-1; 7 bases map to TRBD1. There are 15 residues in the CDR3. Per germline, CDR1 SGDLS and CDR2 YYNGEE. V shed 3 bases, J shed 3 bases, and the junction held 6 bases outside the gene matches. CDR3 region: CASSATGTLYNEQFF. The CDR3, as DNA: TGTGCCAGCAGCGCGACAGGGACCCTCTACAATGAGCAGTTCTTC.

This chain connects TRBV28 to TRBJ1-3; no clear D gene. V was pared by 2 bases and J by 0 bases, with 14 bases between. Per germline, CDR1 MDHEN and CDR2 SYDVKM. The CDR3 contains 17 residues. This chain's CDR3 is CASSLPRTTSSGNTIYF. The CDR3 DNA sequence: TGTGCCAGCAGTTTACCACGAACCACCAGCTCTGGAAACACCATATATTTT. Combining the CDR3 with reference TRBV28 and TRBJ1-3 gives the whole variable domain DVKVTQSSRYLVKRTGEKVFLECVQDMDHENMFWYRQDPGLGLRLIYFSYDVKMKEKGDIPEGYSVSREKKERFSLILESASTNQTSMYLCASSLPRTTSSGNTIYFGEGSWLTVV.

Here the CDR3 reads CASSPGLARYEQYF. CDR3 sequence (DNA): TGTGCCAGCTCACCCGGACTAGCTAGATACGAGCAGTACTTC. The rearrangement links TRBV18 to TRBJ2-7; the match to TRBD2 covers 8 bases. The CDR3 runs 14 residues. Trimming at V came to 3 bases and at J to 4 bases, leaving 5 bases not matched to a gene. The germline V gene encodes CDR1 KGHSH and CDR2 LQKENI.

This rearrangement joins TRBV2 to TRBJ2-1; TRBD1 matches at 8 bases. Trimming removed 4 bases from V and 6 bases from J; junction bases left unmatched: 14. CDR3 length: 17 amino acids. From germline, CDR1 is SNHLY and CDR2 FYNNEI. The CDR3, as DNA: TGTGCCAGCAGTGCCACTATTCAGGGGGCGCGGACCAATGAGCAGTTCTTC. Translated, it gives CASSATIQGARTNEQFF.

The J gene is TRBJ2-3, the V gene TRBV11-2; 13 nucleotides align to TRBD2. This CDR3 is built from 18 residues. V trimming: 5 bases; J trimming: 1 base; junction bases outside the gene matches: 9. Germline lookup yields CDR1 SGHAT and CDR2 FQNNGV. The DNA for the CDR3 is TGTGCCAGCAGCGCTCCGACTAGCGGGGGGTACCGCACAGATACGCAGTATTTT. Amino acids: CASSAPTSGGYRTDTQYF. Looking up the rest from reference TRBV11-2 and TRBJ2-3 gives the full variable domain: EAGVAQSPRYKIIEKRQSVAFWCNPISGHATLYWYQQILGQGPKLLIQFQNNGVVDDSQLPKDRFSAERLKGVDSTLKIQPAKLEDSAVYLCASSAPTSGGYRTDTQYFGPGTRLTVL.

The chain carries TRBV2 and TRBJ2-3, with a possible D match to TRBD2 (7 bases). The CDR3 contains 14 residues. CDR1 and CDR2 (germline): SNHLY, FYNNEI. V lost 8 bases and J 3 bases, leaving 15 bases between the germline ends. CDR3 in DNA: TGTGCCAGCCCGGGGAGGGGGAGGACAGATACGCAGTATTTT. This sequence encodes CASPGRGRTDTQYF. The full variable domain, with the rest looked up from reference TRBV2 and TRBJ2-3, is EPEVTQTPSHQVTQMGQEVILRCVPISNHLYFYWYRQILGQKVEFLVSFYNNEISEKSEIFDDQFSVERPDGSNFTLKIRSTKLEDSAMYFCASPGRGRTDTQYFGPGTRLTVL.

This clone has a handful of counts. The chain couples TRBV27 to TRBJ2-3; D possibly corresponds to TRBD1 (6 bases). Deletions cut 3 bases from V and 4 bases from J, with 17 bases between. Germline values: CDR1 MNHEY, CDR2 SMNVEV (reference sequence). The CDR3 sequence is 16 residues long. The CDR3 region is CASSLAGTTSADTQYF. The CDR3 coding sequence is TGTGCCAGCAGTTTGGCCGGGACAACATCCGCAGATACGCAGTATTTT.

This clone was observed a single time. The chain links TRBV6-5 to TRBJ1-2; 8 nucleotides agree with TRBD1. Germline lookup yields CDR1 MNHEY and CDR2 SVGAGI. The V and J ends lost 2 bases and 6 bases, in that order; junction bases with no gene match: 5. This CDR3 region has 14 residues. The DNA for the CDR3 is TGTGCCAGCAGTTACCGTCAGGGGGCGAATGGCTACACCTTC. The encoded protein is CASSYRQGANGYTF.

The chain recombines TRBV10-3 with TRBJ2-1; the D gene is possibly TRBD1 (6 bases). This CDR3 region has 13 residues. Germline-derived CDR1 and CDR2 are ENHRY and SYGVKD. The V and J ends lost 6 bases and 5 bases respectively, with 11 bases between them. CDR3 nucleotide sequence: TGTGCCATCAGAAAAGGACAGCACAATGAGCAGTTCTTC. This encodes CAIRKGQHNEQFF.

This clone is a singleton in its sample. V is TRBV6-2 or TRBV6-3 and J is TRBJ2-7; D is undetermined. CDR3 length: 12 residues. Germline CDR1 reads MNHEY; CDR2 reads SVGEGT. The V gene lost 6 bases and the J gene lost 6 bases, with 12 bases spanning the gap. The CDR3 region is CASRYTRGEQYF. The CDR3 nucleotides are TGTGCCAGCAGGTACACCAGAGGCGAGCAGTACTTC.

The chain uses TRBV30 and TRBJ2-1; maybe TRBD2 (6 bases). Trimming took 1 base from V and 2 from J, leaving 6 bases between them. Germline-derived CDR1 and CDR2 are GTSNPN and SVGIG (reference sequence). The CDR3 is made up of 13 amino acids. The CDR3 DNA follows: TGTGCCTGGAGTGGGGAGGCCTACAATGAGCAGTTCTTC. Translation: CAWSGEAYNEQFF.

In its sample, this clone was seen a few times. The chain uses TRBV7-2 and TRBJ2-2, with 9 positions matching TRBD1. In germline, CDR1 is SGHTA, CDR2 FQGNSA. J lost 5 bases, V lost 4 bases, and 5 bases had no gene match. This CDR3 has 15 residues. CDR3 sequence: CASSSGDRETGELFF. The CDR3 region has the DNA TGTGCCAGCAGCTCTGGGGACAGGGAAACCGGGGAGCTGTTTTTT.

The genes are TRBV7-8 and TRBJ2-7; TRBD1 might be the D (6 bases). This CDR3 is built from 15 residues. Trimming took 5 bases from V and 2 from J, leaving 16 bases between them. Germline loops: CDR1 SGHVS, CDR2 FQNEAQ. The CDR3 DNA reads as TGTGCCAGCAGCCTACGTCGGGACAAGACCTACGAGCAGTACTTC. The encoded protein is CASSLRRDKTYEQYF.

The chain recombines TRBV24-1 with TRBJ2-5, with D possibly TRBD1 on 6 matching bases. The CDR3 contains 16 residues. Trimming removed 4 bases from V and 4 bases from J, with 18 bases in between. Germline loops: CDR1 KGHDR, CDR2 SFDVKD. The CDR3 sequence: CATSDTGRGWLETQYF. Written as DNA, the CDR3 is TGTGCCACCAGTGACACGGGCAGGGGATGGTTAGAGACCCAGTACTTC.

This chain uses TRBV7-9 with TRBJ2-1, with 10 nucleotides matching TRBD2. The germline V gene has CDR1 SEHNR and CDR2 FQNEAQ (reference sequence). The ends lost 5 bases at V and 0 bases at J; junction bases unmatched: 7. The CDR3 covers 17 residues. The CDR3 sequence: CASSHQGLADSYNEQFF. Here the CDR3 DNA reads TGTGCCAGCAGCCATCAAGGACTAGCGGACTCCTACAATGAGCAGTTCTTC.